Listed below are T cell receptor beta chains from one sample, sequenced in a study of T cell changes during pregnancy in multiple sclerosis. Sequencing was performed with immunoSEQ multiplex PCR; in TCRdb, only in-frame clones are kept and a portion is missing. The data contain approximately 60,000 clones, 90% to 95% of them singletons. Material: CD8+ T cells from peripheral blood mononuclear cells, obtained in the third trimester of pregnancy. Every receptor here comes from a female donor with multiple sclerosis, enrolled in a pregnancy study. Each CDR3 is given with its conserved first and last residue. The D gene is left open where the match is weak. The size entry is marked missing in some rows and otherwise reads once, few, many or a size class.

V	J	length	size	D	DNA	CDR3
TRBV5-4	TRBJ2-7	14	.	TRBD2	TGTGCCAGCAGCCTGAGCGGGAGCCCCTACGAGCAGTACTTC	CASSLSGSPYEQYF
TRBV5-1	TRBJ2-1	14	.	.	TGCGCCAGCAGCGGACGGACGGACAACAATGAGCAGTTCTTC	CASSGRTDNNEQFF
TRBV5-1	TRBJ2-3	15	.	TRBD1	TGCGCCAGCAGCTTGACAGGGGGCATAACAGATACGCAGTATTTT	CASSLTGGITDTQYF
TRBV4-1	TRBJ1-2	14	.	TRBD1	TGCGCCAGCAGCCAAGATGACAGGGCGGGTGGCTACACCTTC	CASSQDDRAGGYTF
TRBV4-2	TRBJ2-3	16	.	.	TGTGCCAGCAGCCCTATACCAGTTGGGGAGGCAGATACGCAGTATTTT	CASSPIPVGEADTQYF
TRBV6-4	TRBJ2-1	15	.	.	TGTGCCAGCAGTGACTCGAGTCTGGGGGGAGGTGAGCAGTTCTTC	CASSDSSLGGGEQFF
TRBV6-5	TRBJ2-3	14	.	.	TGTGCCAGCAGTTACACTTCCAGCACAGATACGCAGTATTTT	CASSYTSSTDTQYF
TRBV7-9	TRBJ2-7	13	.	.	TGTGCCAGCAGCTTAGCAGACAAGTACGAGCAGTACTTC	CASSLADKYEQYF
TRBV6-1	TRBJ2-1	12	.	.	TGTGCCAGCAGTGAAAAGGGGCTTGAGCAGTTCTTC	CASSEKGLEQFF
TRBV4-3	TRBJ2-1	17	.	TRBD2	TGCGCCAGCAGCCAAATCGAAGGACTAGCGGGACTTAATGAGCAGTTCTTC	CASSQIEGLAGLNEQFF
TRBV16	TRBJ1-1	12	.	.	TGTGCCAGCAGCCAATTACCAGGAGAAGCTTTCTTT	CASSQLPGEAFF
TRBV4-1	TRBJ1-1	15	.	.	TGTGCCAGCAGCTTGCTAGGGGAGGGGAACACTGAAGCTTTCTTT	CASSLLGEGNTEAFF
TRBV6-6	TRBJ1-6	15	once	.	TGTGCCAGCAGTTTAGGGGTTGAGACTAATTCACCCCTCCACTTT	CASSLGVETNSPLHF
TRBV5-1	TRBJ1-2	13	.	.	TGCGCCAGCAGCATACAGGGCCACTATGGCTACACCTTC	CASSIQGHYGYTF
TRBV27	TRBJ2-7	14	.	.	TGTGCCAGCAGTTTAGGGCAGGGTTACTACGAGCAGTACTTC	CASSLGQGYYEQYF
TRBV6-1	TRBJ2-2	14	few	.	TGTGCCAGCAGACCACTCGGGGAGACCGGGGAGCTGTTTTTT	CASRPLGETGELFF